This T cell receptor (beta chain) was sequenced in a study of TIL therapy for anti-PD-1-resistant metastatic lung cancer. Sequencing used immunoSEQ v3. Sequencing was performed with immunoSEQ multiplex PCR; in TCRdb, only in-frame clones are kept and a portion is missing. The sample gives around 6,000 clones, about 60% of which show up once; around 6% is in the top ten. This CDR3 has 20 amino acids. CDR1 LNHNV and CDR2 YYDKDF come from the germline V gene (reference sequence). Trimming left V 0 bases short and J 0 bases short, with 18 bases between. This clone has more than one count but fewer than ten. The sample's time point: pre-treatment sample, taken before nivolumab and TIL therapy. Pleural nodules or supraclavicular lymph nodes made up most of the excised metastases sampled.

This TCR derives from a person aged 25-79 years with non-small cell lung cancer. The gene calls are TRBV15 and TRBJ2-6; D gene unclear. This specimen consisted of tumor tissue, obtained at baseline. CDR3 nucleotides: TGTGCCACCAGCAGAGATTGGGCTGTTATATCTAGCTCTGGGGCCAACGTCCTGACTTTC. Its translation: CATSRDWAVISSSGANVLTF.